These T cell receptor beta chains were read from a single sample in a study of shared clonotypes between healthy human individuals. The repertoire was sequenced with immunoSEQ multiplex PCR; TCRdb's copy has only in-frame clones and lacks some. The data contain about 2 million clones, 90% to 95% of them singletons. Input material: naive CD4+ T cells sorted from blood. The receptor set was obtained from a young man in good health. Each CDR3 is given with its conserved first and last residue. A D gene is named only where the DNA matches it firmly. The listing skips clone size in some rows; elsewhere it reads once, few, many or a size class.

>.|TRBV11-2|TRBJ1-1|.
TGTGCCAGCAGCTTAACAGACAACACTGAAGCTTTCTTT
CASSLTDNTEAFF
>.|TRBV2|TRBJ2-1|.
TGTGCCAGCAGGTCGTGGACCTCCTACAATGAGCAGTTCTTC
CASRSWTSYNEQFF
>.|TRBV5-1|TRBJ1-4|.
TGCGCCAGCAGTCGACAAACAGAGACTAATGAAAAACTGTTTTTT
CASSRQTETNEKLFF
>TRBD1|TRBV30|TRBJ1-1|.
TGTGCCTGGATTTCCCCGATTCCGGGACAGGGGCGCACTGAAGCTTTCTTT
CAWISPIPGQGRTEAFF
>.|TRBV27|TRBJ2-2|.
TGTGCCAGCAGTTTTGGTCTTAAGGACTCCACCGGGGAGCTGTTTTTT
CASSFGLKDSTGELFF
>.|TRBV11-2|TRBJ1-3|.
TGTGCCAGCAGCTCCCCCGGGTCTGGAAACACCATATATTTT
CASSSPGSGNTIYF
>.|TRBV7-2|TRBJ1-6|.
TGTGCCAGCAGCTTAGCGCCCGAGAGGGCCAGCTCACCCCTCCACTTT
CASSLAPERASSPLHF
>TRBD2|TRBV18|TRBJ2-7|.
TGTGCCAGCTCACCACCCGGGTTCACGGGAGGAGCCTACGAGCAGTACTTC
CASSPPGFTGGAYEQYF
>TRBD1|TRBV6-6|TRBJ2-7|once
TGTGCCAGCAGATTCCCGGGACAGGGATCCTACGAGCAGTACTTC
CASRFPGQGSYEQYF
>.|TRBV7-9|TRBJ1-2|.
TGTGCCAGCAGCTTAGAATCAGCCATCTATGGCTACACCTTC
CASSLESAIYGYTF
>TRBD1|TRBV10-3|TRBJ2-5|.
TGTGCCATCAGTGAGTCAACCAGGACAGGGCAGGGAGAGACCCAGTACTTC
CAISESTRTGQGETQYF
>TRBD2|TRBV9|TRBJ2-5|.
TGTGCCAGCAGCGTAGGACTAGCGCAAGAGACCCAGTACTTC
CASSVGLAQETQYF
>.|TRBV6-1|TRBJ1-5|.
TGTGCCAGCATTCAGGGTGGGGGTAGCAATCAGCCCCAGCATTTT
CASIQGGGSNQPQHF
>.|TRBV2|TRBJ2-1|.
TGTGCCAGCAGTGAAGGGGGACACTGGTACAATGAGCAGTTCTTC
CASSEGGHWYNEQFF
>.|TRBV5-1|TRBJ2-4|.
TGCGCCAGCAGCTTGCCACAGGACTTCGCCAAAAACATTCAGTACTTC
CASSLPQDFAKNIQYF
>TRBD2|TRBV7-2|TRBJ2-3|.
TGTGCCAGCAGCTTACAAGCGGTGGGCGGGAGGGTTACGCAGTATTTT
CASSLQAVGGRVTQYF
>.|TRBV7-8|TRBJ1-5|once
TGTGCCAGCAGTAGAAAAGAAGGGGTAAACCAGCCCCAGCATTTT
CASSRKEGVNQPQHF
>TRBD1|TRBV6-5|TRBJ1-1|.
TGTGCCAGTGACCGGGACAGGGTTATAGGGACTGAAGCTTTCTTT
CASDRDRVIGTEAFF
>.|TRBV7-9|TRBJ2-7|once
TGTGCCAGCAGCCGAGGAATGGTAGGGGCCTACGAGCAGTACTTC
CASSRGMVGAYEQYF
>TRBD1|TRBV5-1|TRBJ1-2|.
TGCGCCAGCAGCCCGGACAGGGCGCTGGGGCATGGCTACACCTTC
CASSPDRALGHGYTF
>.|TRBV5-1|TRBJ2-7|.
TGCGCCAGCAGCTTGAACAGTGCTTCCTACGAGCAGTACTTC
CASSLNSASYEQYF
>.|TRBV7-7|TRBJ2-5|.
TGTGCTAGCAGCTTAGGGGCCCAAGAGACCCAGTACTTC
CASSLGAQETQYF
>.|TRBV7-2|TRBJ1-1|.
TGTGCCAGCAGCCACATTAACACTGAAGCTTTCTTT
CASSHINTEAFF
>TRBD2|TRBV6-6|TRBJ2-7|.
TGTGCCAGCAAATTAGCGGGAGGGTACGAGCAGTACTTC
CASKLAGGYEQYF
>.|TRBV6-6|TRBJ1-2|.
TGTGCCAGCAGTTACGCGGACGGCCTGAGAGGCTACACCTTC
CASSYADGLRGYTF
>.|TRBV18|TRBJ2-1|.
TGTGCCAGCTCTCGCGGGGAACCCTACAATGAGCAGTTCTTC
CASSRGEPYNEQFF
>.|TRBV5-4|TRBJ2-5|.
TGTGCCAGCAGCCCAGGGACTGAGGCCCAAAAGGAGACCCAGTACTTC
CASSPGTEAQKETQYF
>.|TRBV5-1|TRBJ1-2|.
TGCGCCAGCAGCTTGACGGCAGTAGCTAACTATGGCTACACCTTC
CASSLTAVANYGYTF
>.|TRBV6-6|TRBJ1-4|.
TGTGCCAGCAGTTCGGACTTTAATGGAGAAAAACTGTTTTTT
CASSSDFNGEKLFF
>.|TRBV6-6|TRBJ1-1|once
TGTGCCAGCAGTAAACTAATATCACCTGAAGCTTTCTTT
CASSKLISPEAFF
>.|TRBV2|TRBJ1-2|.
TGTGCCAGCAGGATCCAGGGCGATGGCTACACCTTC
CASRIQGDGYTF
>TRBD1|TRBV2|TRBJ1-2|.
TGTGCCAGCAGCACCGGGACAGGGAGGGTCGGAGGCTACACCTTC
CASSTGTGRVGGYTF
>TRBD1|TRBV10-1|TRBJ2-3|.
TGCGCCAGCACCCCTGGACAGGGAAGCACAGATACGCAGTATTTT
CASTPGQGSTDTQYF
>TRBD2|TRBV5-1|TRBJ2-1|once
TGCGCCAGCAGCTTGACTAGCGGGAGGGTTAACAATGAGCAGTTCTTC
CASSLTSGRVNNEQFF
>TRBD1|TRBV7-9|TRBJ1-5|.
TGTGCCAGCAGCTTAGGCTGGACAGGGGGAAAGAACAATCAGCCCCAGCATTTT
CASSLGWTGGKNNQPQHF
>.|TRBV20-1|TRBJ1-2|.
TGCAGCGACCGGGGGCTCACCGGCTACACCTTC
CSDRGLTGYTF
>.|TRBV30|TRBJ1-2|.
TGTGCCTGGAGAGCCAGGGGCCCTGGCTACACCTTC
CAWRARGPGYTF
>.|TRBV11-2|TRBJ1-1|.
TGTGCCAGCAGCTTAGACGGGTTCAACACTGAAGCTTTCTTT
CASSLDGFNTEAFF
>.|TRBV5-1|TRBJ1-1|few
TGCGCCAGCAGCTTGTCCGGGTCGTACACTGAAGCTTTCTTT
CASSLSGSYTEAFF
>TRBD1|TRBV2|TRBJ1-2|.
TGTGCCAGCACGAACACCGGGACAGCCGCCGGGGGCTACACCTTC
CASTNTGTAAGGYTF
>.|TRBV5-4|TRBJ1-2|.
TGTGCCAGCAGCTTGGCAGGCAGGGTCTATGGCTACACCTTC
CASSLAGRVYGYTF
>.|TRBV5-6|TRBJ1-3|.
TGTGCCAGCAGCTTGGGGAGAAACTCTGGAAACACCATATATTTT
CASSLGRNSGNTIYF
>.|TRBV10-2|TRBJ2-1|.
TGCGCCAGCAGTGAGTCGGGGGGAGCGTACAATGAGCAGTTCTTC
CASSESGGAYNEQFF